The T cell receptor (beta chain) under discussion was sequenced for a study of spatial heterogeneity in lung cancer. TCRdb processed the 5' RACE reads anew with MiXCR; each CDR3 protein has one entry. In the table there are some 37,000 distinct CDR3 sequences, roughly 5% of which are singletons. This clonotype is deemed medium-sized. Germline lookup yields CDR1 SEHNR and CDR2 FQNEAQ (reference sequence). The CDR3 consists of 14 residues. J was trimmed by 1 base and V by 5 bases; bases with no gene match: 1. Time point defined: sample taken at primary tumor resection. Material for sequencing was whole RNA from tumor, nontumor lung or frozen PBMC, left unsorted. Samples were donated by 72 untreated early-stage non-small cell lung cancer patients.

This sequence was found in a female donor with early-stage non-small cell lung cancer. The chain recombines TRBV7-9 with TRBJ2-7; 11 nucleotides line up with TRBD1. Sample: PBMCs, taken at surgery. The CDR3 nucleotides are TGTGCCAGCAGCGGGGACAGGGGGTCCTACGAGCAGTACTTC. This translates into CASSGDRGSYEQYF.